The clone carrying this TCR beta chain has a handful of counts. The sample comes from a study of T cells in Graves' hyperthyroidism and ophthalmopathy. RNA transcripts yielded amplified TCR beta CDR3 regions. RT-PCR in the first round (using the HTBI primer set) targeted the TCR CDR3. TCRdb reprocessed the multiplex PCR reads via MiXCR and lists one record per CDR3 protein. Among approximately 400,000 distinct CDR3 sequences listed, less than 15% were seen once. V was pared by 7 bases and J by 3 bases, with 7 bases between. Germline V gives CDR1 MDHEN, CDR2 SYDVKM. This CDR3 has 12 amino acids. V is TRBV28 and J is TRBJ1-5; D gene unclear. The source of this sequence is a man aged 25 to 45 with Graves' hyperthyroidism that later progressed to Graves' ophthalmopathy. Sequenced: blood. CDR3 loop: CASTGFNQPQHF. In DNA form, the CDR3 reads TGTGCCAGCACCGGATTCAATCAGCCCCAGCATTTT.